This T cell receptor beta chain stems from a study of cytomegalovirus exposure and HLA in healthy donors. Points from the study as a whole: Judged likely to be a sequencing artifact was a cluster of highly shared sequence variants. A reported reduction in N-insertions relative to the 666-donor mean was seen in an Asian-associated ancestry cluster in a later analysis.

There are 18 residues in the CDR3. Germline-derived CDR1 and CDR2 are MGHRA and YSYEKL. Unmatched junction bases numbered 11, after V lost 0 bases and J lost 6 bases. The PCR had 60 Vbeta and 13 Jbeta primers. Libraries were prepared by immunoSEQ multiplex PCR; TCRdb keeps only in-frame clonotypes and omits some of them. The sample lists under 300,000 clones; more than 80% were seen once. As regards this clone: What it binds is unknown.

Material for sequencing was PBMCs. The chain links TRBV4-1 to TRBJ2-1, with 10 positions matching TRBD2. The receptor was derived from a man aged 40-50 years in good health and CMV-seropositive. The CDR3, as DNA: TGCGCCAGCAGCCAAGATCGGAGACTAGCGGGCGTGAGCAATGAGCAGTTCTTC. It specifies CASSQDRRLAGVSNEQFF.